This T cell receptor (beta chain) was recovered during a study of blood T cell repertoires in COVID-19. At the level of the study: Spain, Italy and the United States supplied samples that represented acute and convalescent COVID-19. T cells, B-cell-depleted T cells, or PBMCs provided the cDNA or gDNA that served as material.

J gave up 0 bases and V 3 bases, and 9 bases lay outside the gene matches. Germline CDR1 reads SGHNT; CDR2 reads YYREEE (reference sequence). This CDR3 spans 18 amino acids. Under the authors' procedure: Amplification from reference gene primers served as the basis for estimated nucleated cell counts. Assay used: immunoSEQ multiplex PCR; TCRdb lists only in-frame clones, some missing. The DNA was the basis for D and trimming; V, J and clone size are from that table. Of about 180,000 clones in the sample, 75% to 90% were seen once. Ages ranged from roughly 18 to 100 years, with residence in about 24 US areas.

This clonotype was obtained from a woman in her thirties or forties with acute COVID-19. Sequencing input: PBMCs or T cells enriched from blood (not recorded which). The chain combines TRBV5-4 with TRBJ2-4; TRBD2 aligns across 10 bases. CDR3 DNA: TGTGCCAGCAGCTATACTAGCGGGACGATGGGAGCCAAAAACATTCAGTACTTC. Amino acids: CASSYTSGTMGAKNIQYF.